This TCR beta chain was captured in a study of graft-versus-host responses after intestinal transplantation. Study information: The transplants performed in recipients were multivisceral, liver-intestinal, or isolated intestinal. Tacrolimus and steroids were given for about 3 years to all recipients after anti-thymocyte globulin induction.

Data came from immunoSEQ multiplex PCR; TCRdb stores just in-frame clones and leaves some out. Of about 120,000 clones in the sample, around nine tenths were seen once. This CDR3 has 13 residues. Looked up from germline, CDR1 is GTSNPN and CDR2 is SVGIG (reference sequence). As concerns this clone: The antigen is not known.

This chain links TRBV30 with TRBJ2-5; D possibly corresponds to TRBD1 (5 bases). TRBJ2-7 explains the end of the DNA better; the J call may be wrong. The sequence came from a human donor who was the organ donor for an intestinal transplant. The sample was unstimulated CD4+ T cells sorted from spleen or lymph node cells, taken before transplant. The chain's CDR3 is CAWTLGLLYEQYF. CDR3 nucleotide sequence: TGTGCCTGGACCCTGGGGCTCCTCTACGAGCAGTACTTC.